A single sample gave rise to the 8 T cell receptor beta chains below, sequenced in a study of blood T cell repertoires in COVID-19. Produced via immunoSEQ multiplex PCR; TCRdb's table is partial and in-frame only. Of 200,000 to 250,000 clones in the sample, 80% to 90% were seen once. Sequencing used peripheral blood. The origin of the receptors is a woman aged 80 or over with acute or convalescent COVID-19.

This clone appeared a few times. This sample includes further DNA sequences coding for the same CDR3. The chain carries TRBV5-6 and TRBJ1-2, with D hard to call. Germline V gene lookup returns CDR1 SGHDT and CDR2 YYEEEE. The CDR3 is made up of 12 amino acids. Trimming removed 0 bases from V and 5 bases from J, with 5 bases in between. The CDR3 sequence: CASSLGGYGYTF. CDR3 nucleotide sequence: TGTGCCAGCAGCTTGGGCGGTTATGGCTACACCTTC.

This chain joins TRBV6-5 and TRBJ2-7; the match to TRBD1 covers 8 bases. The V gene's germline CDR1 is MNHEY and CDR2 SVGAGI. V was clipped by 5 bases and J by 2 bases; unmatched bases: 8. CDR3 length: 15 residues. The CDR3 sequence: CASSRDRRFTYEQYF. For the CDR3, the DNA is TGTGCCAGCAGTCGGGACAGGAGATTTACCTACGAGCAGTACTTC.

The chain joins TRBV28 to TRBJ2-7; TRBD2 agrees at 8 bases. The length of the CDR3 is 16 residues. Trimming cost V 6 bases and J 1 base; bases outside gene matches: 11. The V gene's germline CDR1 is MDHEN and CDR2 SYDVKM. The CDR3 protein is CASSSYLTGGSYEQYF. CDR3 DNA: TGTGCCAGCAGCTCATATCTGACGGGAGGGTCCTACGAGCAGTACTTC. Full variable domain (missing parts from reference TRBV28 and TRBJ2-7): DVKVTQSSRYLVKRTGEKVFLECVQDMDHENMFWYRQDPGLGLRLIYFSYDVKMKEKGDIPEGYSVSREKKERFSLILESASTNQTSMYLCASSSYLTGGSYEQYFGPGTRLTVT.

The rearrangement joins TRBV20-1 to TRBJ2-7; 13 bases are a match to TRBD2. Germline V CDR1 and CDR2: DFQATT, SNEGSKA (reference sequence). V dropped 3 bases and J dropped 7; count of bases not matched to a gene: 6. The CDR3 length is 14 residues. The CDR3 spells CSASQTSGRSEQYF. The CDR3 coding sequence is TGCAGTGCTAGTCAGACTAGCGGGAGGAGTGAGCAGTACTTC.

The J gene is TRBJ2-1, the V gene TRBV6-4; the match to TRBD1 covers 10 bases. This CDR3 region has 14 residues. The trim removed 5 bases at V and 9 bases at J, leaving 7 bases unmatched. Germline V gene sequence: CDR1 MRHNA, CDR2 SNTAGT. CDR3 DNA sequence: TGTGCCAGCAGTCTGGACAGGGGGACGGGTGAGCAGTTCTTC. Amino acids: CASSLDRGTGEQFF.

The rearrangement links TRBV19 to TRBJ1-3, with 10 positions matching TRBD1. The CDR3 has 14 residues. Germline assignment: CDR1 LNHDA and CDR2 SQIVND (reference sequence). Trimming removed 2 bases from V and 14 bases from J; junction bases left unmatched: 9. The CDR3 reads CASSIWDRGVKVYF. The CDR3 bases are TGTGCCAGTAGTATATGGGACAGGGGAGTCAAAGTATATTTT.

The CDR3 spells CASRKGGGGYGYTF. The CDR3 region has the DNA TGTGCCAGCAGGAAAGGGGGGGGTGGCTATGGCTACACCTTC. The rearrangement uses TRBV28 and TRBJ1-2; possible D gene TRBD1, 6 bases. Germline assignment: CDR1 MDHEN and CDR2 SYDVKM. This CDR3 has 14 residues. V was cut by 6 bases and J by 4 bases, with 15 bases left in between.

The chain is built from TRBV18 and TRBJ2-2; a weak D match, TRBD1 (5 bases). Germline V lookup: CDR1 KGHSH, CDR2 LQKENI. This CDR3 has 14 amino acids. Deletions cut 2 bases from V and 1 base from J, with 5 bases between. The CDR3 DNA is TGTGCCAGCTCACCAACAGGGAACACCGGGGAGCTGTTTTTT. Its translation: CASSPTGNTGELFF.